The 21 T cell receptor beta chains listed next were all sequenced from one sample in a study of shared clonotypes between healthy human individuals. Clones were read by immunoSEQ multiplex PCR, and TCRdb kept only the in-frame ones, dropping some. The sample holds 2 million to 2.5 million clones; approximately 95% are singletons and the top ten take around 0.13%. Sequenced material: naive CD4+ T cells sorted from blood. Subset reported: CD45RA+ positively selected. The receptors here all came from a man between 18 and 29 years old in good health.

The rearrangement joins TRBV2 to TRBJ2-3; TRBD2 matches 7 bases. Trimming removed 8 bases from V and 0 bases from J; junction bases left unmatched: 8. The germline CDR1 and CDR2 sequences are SNHLY and FYNNEI. CDR3 length: 15 residues. In DNA, the CDR3 is TGTGCCAGCTCCACCGGGACTACTAGCACAGATACGCAGTATTTT. The encoded protein is CASSTGTTSTDTQYF.

The chain employs TRBV10-3 and TRBJ1-1, with TRBD1 matching over 8 bases. Germline V lookup: CDR1 ENHRY, CDR2 SYGVKD. Trimming cost V 6 bases and J 4 bases; bases outside gene matches: 16. The CDR3 runs 17 residues. Here the CDR3 reads CAISQAPQTGAATEAFF. The CDR3 bases are TGTGCCATCAGCCAAGCTCCTCAGACAGGGGCTGCCACTGAAGCTTTCTTT.

This rearrangement joins TRBV7-8 to TRBJ1-6; unclear D gene. Germline CDR1 reads SGHVS; CDR2 reads FQNEAQ. The CDR3 is made up of 15 amino acids. The V end was cut by 1 base, the J end by 6 bases, with 10 bases between. CDR3 sequence reads: CASSLVGWGNSPLHF. The CDR3 DNA reads as TGTGCCAGCAGCTTAGTGGGCTGGGGTAATTCACCCCTCCACTTT. Combining the CDR3 with reference TRBV7-8 and TRBJ1-6 gives the whole variable domain GAGVSQSPRYKVAKRGQDVALRCDPISGHVSLFWYQQALGQGPEFLTYFQNEAQLDKSGLPSDRFFAERPEGSVSTLKIQRTQQEDSAVYLCASSLVGWGNSPLHFGNGTRLTVT.

This rearrangement joins TRBV18 to TRBJ1-2; D might be TRBD1 (5 bases). The germline V and J ends were trimmed by 3 bases and 6 bases, with 14 bases remaining between them. Germline V gives CDR1 KGHSH, CDR2 LQKENI. The CDR3 loop spans 14 amino acids. CDR3 nucleotide sequence: TGTGCCAGCTCACCGACAGAGAACCTTAATGGCTACACCTTC. It specifies CASSPTENLNGYTF.

The rearrangement joins TRBV6-6 to TRBJ2-5, with D hard to call. The last part of the DNA fits TRBJ2-7 better; the J call may be wrong. The V gene's germline CDR1 is MNHNY and CDR2 SVGAGI (reference sequence). The CDR3 is 11 amino acids. This CDR3 is CASSIGYEQYF. The CDR3 region has the DNA TGTGCCAGCAGTATTGGATACGAGCAGTACTTC.

The CDR3 reads CAWTGRGEQYF. CDR3 nucleotides: TGTGCCTGGACAGGGAGAGGCGAGCAGTACTTC. The chain combines TRBV30 with TRBJ2-7; D tentatively fits TRBD1 or TRBD2 (5 bases each). The CDR3 loop spans 11 amino acids. CDR1 is GTSNPN and CDR2 is SVGIG in the germline V gene (reference sequence). V lost 4 bases and J 6 bases, leaving 10 bases between the germline ends.

CDR3 loop: CASSPDSSNTGELFF. The CDR3 nucleotides are TGTGCCAGCAGCCCTGACAGCTCGAACACCGGGGAGCTGTTTTTT. The chain links TRBV9 to TRBJ2-2, with a weak D call TRBD1 (5 bases). V lost 4 bases to trimming and J lost 0 bases, with 10 bases between them. The length of the CDR3 is 15 residues. Germline V lookup: CDR1 SGDLS, CDR2 YYNGEE.

V usage is TRBV19 and J usage is TRBJ1-2; TRBD1 aligns across 9 bases. V shed 4 bases, J shed 4 bases, and the junction held 7 bases outside the gene matches. The CDR3 runs to 15 residues. The V gene's germline CDR1 is LNHDA and CDR2 SQIVND (reference sequence). CDR3 bases: TGTGCCAGTAGTACAATCGGGACAGGGACCTATGGCTACACCTTC. Translation gives CASSTIGTGTYGYTF. The whole variable domain, filled in from reference TRBV19 and TRBJ1-2, reads DGGITQSPKYLFRKEGQNVTLSCEQNLNHDAMYWYRQDPGQGLRLIYYSQIVNDFQKGDIAEGYSVSREKKESFPLTVTSAQKNPTAFYLCASSTIGTGTYGYTFGSGTRLTVV.

The rearrangement links TRBV6-6 to TRBJ2-1; 8 nucleotides agree with TRBD1. V lost 6 bases and J lost 7; bases outside the gene matches: 11. Germline lookup yields CDR1 MNHNY and CDR2 SVGAGI (reference sequence). This CDR3 comprises 15 residues. CDR3 loop: CASRGDRGYLNEQFF. The CDR3 DNA is TGTGCCAGCAGGGGCGACAGGGGATACTTAAATGAGCAGTTCTTC.

The chain recombines TRBV5-1 with TRBJ1-4, with TRBD1 matching 9 bases. Germline-derived CDR1 and CDR2 are SGHRS and YFSETQ. The CDR3 loop spans 14 amino acids. The ends lost 3 bases at V and 7 bases at J; junction bases unmatched: 4. Here the CDR3 DNA reads TGCGCCAGCAGCTCAGGACAGGGGATTGAAAAACTGTTTTTT. Amino acids: CASSSGQGIEKLFF.

This sequence joins TRBV29-1 and TRBJ1-1; a weak D match, TRBD1 (5 bases). The CDR3 is made up of 14 amino acids. V lost 4 bases and J 1 base, leaving 13 bases between the germline ends. Germline CDR1 SQVTM, CDR2 ANQGSEA. The CDR3 DNA reads TGCAGCGTTGTGAGGGGTGTTGAGAACACTGAAGCTTTCTTT. It encodes CSVVRGVENTEAFF.

V is TRBV4-1 and J is TRBJ2-1, with 14 bases matching TRBD2. CDR3 length: 18 amino acids. Germline CDR1 and CDR2: MGHRA and YSYEKL. V lost 3 bases, J lost 6 bases, and 10 bases stayed unmatched. The CDR3 here is CASSHRTSGGILSNEQFF. CDR3 DNA: TGCGCCAGCAGCCACCGGACTAGCGGGGGGATTTTGAGCAATGAGCAGTTCTTC.

The rearrangement joins TRBV28 to TRBJ2-7; 8 bases align to TRBD1. Germline assignment: CDR1 MDHEN and CDR2 SYDVKM. After removal of 3 bases from V and 0 bases from J, the junction contained 10 bases not matched to a gene. The CDR3 has 17 residues. The CDR3 sequence: CASSLFGRTGSSYEQYF. CDR3 in DNA: TGTGCCAGCAGTTTGTTCGGAAGGACAGGGAGCTCCTACGAGCAGTACTTC.

About this clone itself: Other DNA sequences of this sample code for an identical CDR3. V and J are TRBV11-3 and TRBJ2-1; TRBD2 matches at 8 bases. The germline V gene has CDR1 SGHNT and CDR2 YENEEA. V was clipped by 5 bases and J by 1 base; unmatched bases: 4. The CDR3 totals 15 residues. CDR3 DNA: TGTGCCAGCAGCCTGGTAGCGGGGTCCTACAATGAGCAGTTCTTC. Translating gives CASSLVAGSYNEQFF.

V usage is TRBV5-4 and J usage is TRBJ2-7, with 12 bases lining up with TRBD2. Germline V CDR1 and CDR2: SGHNT, YYREEE (reference sequence). V lost 4 bases, J lost 5 bases, and 13 bases stayed unmatched. This CDR3 spans 17 amino acids. In DNA, the CDR3 is TGTGCCAGCAGCCCCCGTGGACTAGCGGGACGAAAACACGAGCAGTACTTC. It specifies CASSPRGLAGRKHEQYF. The variable domain in full, completed from reference TRBV5-4 and TRBJ2-7, reads ETGVTQSPTHLIKTRGQQVTLRCSSQSGHNTVSWYQQALGQGPQFIFQYYREEENGRGNFPPRFSGLQFPNYSSELNVNALELDDSALYLCASSPRGLAGRKHEQYFGPGTRLTVT.

The rearrangement uses TRBV9 and TRBJ2-2; D gene unclear. CDR3 length: 13 residues. Germline values: CDR1 SGDLS, CDR2 YYNGEE. With 1 base removed from V and 5 bases from J, the gap between germline ends came to 6 bases. CDR3: CASSVLSTGELFF. CDR3 bases: TGTGCCAGCAGCGTACTCTCTACCGGGGAGCTGTTTTTT.

The chain links TRBV11-2 to TRBJ1-5; perhaps TRBD1 as D (6 bases). The germline V gene has CDR1 SGHAT and CDR2 FQNNGV. V was shortened by 1 base and J by 4 bases, with 14 bases between the two germline ends. CDR3 length equals 16 residues. The CDR3 region is CASSLGSQGSNQPQHF. The CDR3, as DNA: TGTGCCAGCAGCTTAGGAAGCCAGGGGTCGAATCAGCCCCAGCATTTT.

This chain connects TRBV30 to TRBJ1-2; no clear D. Germline V gene sequence: CDR1 GTSNPN, CDR2 SVGIG (reference sequence). V was pared by 2 bases and J by 6 bases, with 7 bases between. The CDR3 consists of 11 residues. The CDR3 bases are TGTGCCTGGAGTATCCTAGATGGCTACACCTTC. Its protein product is CAWSILDGYTF.

The chain employs TRBV27 and TRBJ2-7; 14 positions match TRBD2. J was trimmed by 3 bases and V by 5 bases; bases with no gene match: 6. CDR3 length: 16 amino acids. The V gene's germline CDR1 is MNHEY and CDR2 SMNVEV (reference sequence). The CDR3 spells CASSLGTSGSRYEQYF. The CDR3 coding sequence is TGTGCCAGCAGTCTCGGGACTAGCGGGAGTCGCTACGAGCAGTACTTC.

The CDR3 protein is CASSLAPLSYNEQFF. DNA for the CDR3: TGTGCCAGCAGCTTGGCACCTCTCTCCTACAATGAGCAGTTCTTC. This chain uses TRBV7-9 with TRBJ2-1; no definite D call. Per the germline V gene, CDR1 is SEHNR and CDR2 is FQNEAQ (reference sequence). Trimming shortened V by 3 bases and J by 0 bases, and 9 bases separated the two germline ends. The CDR3 covers 15 residues.

The DNA for the CDR3 is TGTGCCAGCAGTCCCGCAGGGACCTCTAATGAAAAACTGTTTTTT. It translates to CASSPAGTSNEKLFF. The chain joins TRBV28 to TRBJ1-4, with D possibly TRBD1 on 5 matching bases. Trimming took 5 bases from V and 3 from J, leaving 13 bases between them. The CDR3 totals 15 residues. The germline V gene encodes CDR1 MDHEN and CDR2 SYDVKM.